The following is a T cell receptor (beta chain) sequence with its context. Other DNA sequences in the sample encode the same CDR3. This record comes from a study of beta chain features in type 1 diabetes. Sorted populations all exceeded 98% purity. The germline CDR1 and CDR2 sequences are SGHVS and FQNEAQ. The CDR3 runs to 13 residues. Trimming stripped 1 base from V and 2 bases from J, with 5 bases between. TCRB transcripts that were expressed got sequenced, as all of the isolated RNA had been reverse transcribed. The method was immunoSEQ multiplex PCR; TCRdb's version includes in-frame clones alone and lacks a portion of them. The data hold 900,000 or so clones, with 15% to 20% observed a single time.

The chain recombines TRBV7-8 with TRBJ2-5, with D hard to call. Input material: naive CD4+ T cells from blood. The sequence came from a woman aged 18-29 years in good health. The CDR3 DNA sequence: TGTGCCAGCAGCTTAGGCCTTCAAGAGACCCAGTACTTC. Amino acid sequence: CASSLGLQETQYF.